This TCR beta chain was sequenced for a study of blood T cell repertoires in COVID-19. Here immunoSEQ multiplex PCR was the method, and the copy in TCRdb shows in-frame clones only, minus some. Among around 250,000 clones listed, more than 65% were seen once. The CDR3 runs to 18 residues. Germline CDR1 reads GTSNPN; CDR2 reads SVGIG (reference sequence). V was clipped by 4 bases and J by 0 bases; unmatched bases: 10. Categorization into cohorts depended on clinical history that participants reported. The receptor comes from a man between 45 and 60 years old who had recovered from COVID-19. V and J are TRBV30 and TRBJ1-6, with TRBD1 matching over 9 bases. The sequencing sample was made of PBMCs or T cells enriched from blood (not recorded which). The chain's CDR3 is CAWNGGQGTSSYNSPLHF. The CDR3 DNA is TGTGCCTGGAATGGAGGACAGGGGACAAGCTCCTATAATTCACCCCTCCACTTT.